Below are 17 T cell receptor beta chains sequenced from a single sample in a study of T cell responses to AZD1222 COVID-19 vaccine. Only in-frame clones appear in the TCRdb table, and some are missing; sequencing was by immunoSEQ multiplex PCR. The data show about 86,000 clones, roughly 87% seen once. The source was peripheral blood, collected 28 days after the second AZD1222 dose. The receptors derive from an adult who received the AZD1222 COVID-19 vaccine.

The rearrangement links TRBV4-1 to TRBJ1-1, with D possibly TRBD1 on 6 matching bases. In germline, CDR1 is MGHRA, CDR2 YSYEKL. The CDR3 is 14 amino acids. V lost 0 bases to trimming and J lost 10 bases, with 15 bases between them. The CDR3 sequence: CASSQEGGTSGAFF. The CDR3 bases are TGCGCCAGCAGCCAAGAAGGGGGGACAAGTGGAGCTTTCTTT.

V usage is TRBV4-1 and J usage is TRBJ1-6, with 8 bases identical to TRBD1. The CDR3 sequence is 17 residues long. Trimming took 4 bases from V and 10 from J; bases not matched to a gene: 15. Germline-derived CDR1 and CDR2 are MGHRA and YSYEKL. The CDR3, as DNA: TGCGCCAGCAGCCTCAACTCCCAGGGGGCTGGTAGATCACCCCTCCACTTT. This translates into CASSLNSQGAGRSPLHF.

The chain links TRBV7-9 to TRBJ2-5; D call uncertain. The CDR3 is made up of 13 amino acids. Germline values: CDR1 SEHNR, CDR2 FQNEAQ (reference sequence). Trimming left V 8 bases short and J 2 bases short, with 12 bases between. The CDR3 is CASASLRQETQYF. Written as DNA, the CDR3 is TGTGCCAGCGCCTCCCTCCGTCAAGAGACCCAGTACTTC.

The chain combines TRBV7-8 with TRBJ1-5; D gene ambiguous. V lost 3 bases and J 2 bases, leaving 14 bases between the germline ends. Germline V lookup: CDR1 SGHVS, CDR2 FQNEAQ. The CDR3 totals 16 residues. Here the CDR3 DNA reads TGTGCCAGCAGCTTGGACGAAGGATCGGGCAATCAGCCCCAGCATTTT. This sequence encodes CASSLDEGSGNQPQHF.

This chain joins TRBV12-3 or TRBV12-4 and TRBJ2-5; D unclear. Between the trimmed V and J ends, which lost 5 bases and 5 bases, there was a span of 9 bases. The CDR3 runs 12 residues. CDR3 residues: CASSQEPETQYF. The CDR3 nucleotides are TGTGCCAGCAGTCAGGAGCCCGAGACCCAGTACTTC.

This chain joins TRBV25-1 and TRBJ1-2, with D tentatively TRBD1 (6 bases). The germline V gene encodes CDR1 MGHDK and CDR2 SYGVNS. V lost 4 bases to trimming and J lost 4 bases, with 10 bases between them. The CDR3 covers 13 residues. In DNA, the CDR3 is TGTGCCAGCAGTGTCACAGGGACCTATGGCTACACCTTC. It is translated as CASSVTGTYGYTF.

The chain is built from TRBV4-1 and TRBJ2-3; D is unresolved. Germline V CDR1 and CDR2: MGHRA, YSYEKL. Trimming removed 4 bases from V and 13 bases from J, with 18 bases in between. CDR3 length: 13 amino acids. The CDR3 protein is CASSPRQDGRKYF. CDR3 in DNA: TGCGCCAGCAGCCCACGCCAGGACGGTCGGAAGTATTTT.

The chain recombines TRBV28 with TRBJ1-2; D unclear. CDR1 is MDHEN, CDR2 SYDVKM, per germline. Trimming shortened V by 6 bases and J by 8 bases, and 13 bases separated the two germline ends. The CDR3 runs 12 residues. CDR3 residues: CASRPRTHGYTF. The CDR3 DNA reads as TGTGCCAGCAGGCCGCGGACCCACGGCTACACCTTC.

The V call is TRBV6-5, the J call TRBJ2-7; D unresolved. V was trimmed by 0 bases and J by 2 bases, leaving 11 bases between them. CDR1 is MNHEY, CDR2 SVGAGI, per germline. The CDR3 is 15 residues long. The CDR3 reads CASSYSAGRTYEQYV. CDR3 nucleotide sequence: TGTGCCAGCAGTTACTCGGCAGGACGAACCTACGAGCAGTACGTC.

J is TRBJ2-1 and V is TRBV7-2, with 9 bases matching TRBD1. J gave up 8 bases and V 1 base, and 3 bases lay outside the gene matches. Germline values: CDR1 SGHTA, CDR2 FQGNSA. This CDR3 has 14 amino acids. CDR3: CASSLGGQGYEQFF. The CDR3 bases are TGTGCCAGCAGCTTAGGGGGACAGGGTTATGAGCAGTTCTTC. Variable domain in full (rest from reference TRBV7-2 and TRBJ2-1): GAGVSQSPSNKVTEKGKDVELRCDPISGHTALYWYRQSLGQGLEFLIYFQGNSAPDKSGLPSDRFSAERTGGSVSTLTIQRTQQEDSAVYLCASSLGGQGYEQFFGPGTRLTVL.

The CDR3 sequence: CASSQHGTGGAYTF. The CDR3 coding sequence is TGTGCCAGCAGCCAACATGGGACAGGGGGCGCCTACACCTTC. V usage is TRBV27 and J usage is TRBJ1-2; 12 nucleotides line up with TRBD1. CDR1 and CDR2 (germline): MNHEY, SMNVEV (reference sequence). Germline trimming cut 6 bases from V and 10 bases from J; bases unmatched to any gene: 9. This CDR3 is built from 14 residues.

V is TRBV4-3 and J is TRBJ1-2; no clear D gene. The V end was cut by 5 bases, the J end by 1 base, with 11 bases between. The germline gives CDR1 LGHNA, CDR2 YSLEER. The CDR3 sequence is 14 residues long. CDR3 in DNA: TGCGCCAGCAGCACCAACGTGGGTAACTATGGCTACACCTTC. This codes for CASSTNVGNYGYTF.

V is TRBV4-2 and J is TRBJ1-4; TRBD1 aligns across 7 bases. Germline CDR1 LGHNA, CDR2 YNFKEQ. V lost 3 bases to trimming and J lost 10 bases; unmatched junction nucleotides: 20. The CDR3 contains 18 residues. The CDR3: CASSHTDRAEITYGKLFF. In DNA, the CDR3 is TGTGCCAGCAGCCACACAGACAGGGCCGAAATCACGTATGGAAAACTGTTTTTT.

This CDR3 is CASSRDRDNYGYTF. CDR3 in DNA: TGTGCCAGCAGCCGGGACAGGGATAACTATGGCTACACCTTC. The rearrangement uses TRBV5-4 and TRBJ1-2, with 9 bases fitting TRBD1. V shed 4 bases, J shed 1 base, and the junction held 2 bases outside the gene matches. This CDR3 region has 14 residues. Germline CDR1 is SGHNT and CDR2 is YYREEE (reference sequence).

The J gene is TRBJ1-1, the V gene TRBV7-9; 7 nucleotides align to TRBD1. CDR1 and CDR2 (germline): SEHNR, FQNEAQ (reference sequence). CDR3 length equals 16 residues. V was clipped by 2 bases and J by 10 bases; unmatched bases: 16. The DNA for the CDR3 is TGTGCCAGCAGCTTATATACAGGGGTTATCCCCTTTGGAGCTTTCTTT. Its translation is CASSLYTGVIPFGAFF.

The chain joins TRBV4-3 to TRBJ1-6; D ambiguous. Germline V CDR1 and CDR2: LGHNA, YSLEER. This CDR3 spans 14 amino acids. Trimming took 3 bases from V and 7 from J, leaving 10 bases between them. CDR3 nucleotide sequence: TGCGCCAGCAGCCAGGGTTCGGCGAATTCACCCCTCCACTTT. This codes for CASSQGSANSPLHF.

CDR3 coding DNA: TGTGCCAGCAGGAAAAGATCTAGCGGGGGGGCATTAGATACGCAGTATTTT. Its protein product is CASRKRSSGGALDTQYF. V is TRBV27 and J is TRBJ2-3; 12 bases are shared with TRBD2. The CDR3 sequence is 17 residues long. In germline, CDR1 is MNHEY, CDR2 SMNVEV (reference sequence). J lost 5 bases, V lost 6 bases, and 12 bases had no gene match.